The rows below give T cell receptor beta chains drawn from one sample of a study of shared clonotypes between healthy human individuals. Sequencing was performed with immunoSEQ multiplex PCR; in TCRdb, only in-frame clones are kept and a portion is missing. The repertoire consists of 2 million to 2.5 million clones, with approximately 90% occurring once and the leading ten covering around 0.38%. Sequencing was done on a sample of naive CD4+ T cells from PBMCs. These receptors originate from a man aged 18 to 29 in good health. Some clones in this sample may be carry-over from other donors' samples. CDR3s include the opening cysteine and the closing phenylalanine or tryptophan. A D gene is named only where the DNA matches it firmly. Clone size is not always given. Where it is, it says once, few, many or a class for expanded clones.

CDR3 protein: CASSHRLEQYF; CDR3 DNA: TGTGCCAGCAGCCATCGGCTAGAGCAGTATTTT; J gene: TRBJ2-3; clone size: -; V gene: TRBV14; D gene: -
CDR3 protein: CASSLVVGTVLVRDYEQYF; CDR3 DNA: TGCGCCAGCAGCTTGGTGGTTGGGACCGTGTTAGTCAGGGATTACGAGCAGTACTTC; J gene: TRBJ2-7; clone size: -; V gene: TRBV5-1; D gene: -
CDR3 protein: CAISDYYEQYF; CDR3 DNA: TGTGCCATCAGTGATTACTACGAGCAGTACTTC; J gene: TRBJ2-7; clone size: -; V gene: TRBV10-3; D gene: -
CDR3 protein: CASSPSLGVTGEQYF; CDR3 DNA: TGTGCCAGCAGCCCCAGCCTTGGAGTGACTGGAGAGCAGTACTTC; J gene: TRBJ2-7; clone size: -; V gene: TRBV7-3; D gene: -
CDR3 protein: CASEASGWAGNEQFF; CDR3 DNA: TGTGCCAGTGAGGCTAGCGGATGGGCGGGGAATGAGCAGTTCTTC; J gene: TRBJ2-1; clone size: -; V gene: TRBV2; D gene: TRBD2
CDR3 protein: CASSRAFLGETQYF; CDR3 DNA: TGTGCCAGCAGCCGGGCCTTTCTAGGAGAGACCCAGTACTTC; J gene: TRBJ2-5; clone size: -; V gene: TRBV28; D gene: -
CDR3 protein: CASSQAMWDNGSPDTQYF; CDR3 DNA: TGTGCCAGCAGCCAAGCTATGTGGGATAACGGGAGTCCAGATACGCAGTATTTT; J gene: TRBJ2-3; clone size: -; V gene: TRBV14; D gene: -
CDR3 protein: CASSPQTGGGEKLFF; CDR3 DNA: TGTGCCAGCAGCCCCCAGACAGGGGGAGGCGAAAAACTGTTTTTT; J gene: TRBJ1-4; clone size: -; V gene: TRBV11-2; D gene: TRBD1
CDR3 protein: CASSSGWGGRESTDTQYF; CDR3 DNA: TGTGCCAGCAGCTCCGGGTGGGGCGGACGGGAGTCCACAGATACGCAGTATTTT; J gene: TRBJ2-3; clone size: -; V gene: TRBV7-9; D gene: -
CDR3 protein: CAWSWTFGGNGEQYF; CDR3 DNA: TGTGCCTGGAGTTGGACGTTCGGGGGTAATGGCGAGCAGTACTTC; J gene: TRBJ2-7; clone size: once; V gene: TRBV30; D gene: -
CDR3 protein: CASSHKQGLLRGNQPQHF; CDR3 DNA: TGTGCCAGCAGCCACAAACAGGGGCTTTTGAGGGGAAATCAGCCCCAGCATTTT; J gene: TRBJ1-5; clone size: -; V gene: TRBV5-6; D gene: TRBD1
CDR3 protein: CAWSNQGRFYGYTF; CDR3 DNA: TGTGCCTGGAGTAACCAGGGCCGTTTTTATGGCTACACCTTC; J gene: TRBJ1-2; clone size: -; V gene: TRBV30; D gene: -
CDR3 protein: CASSPQTVNYGYTF; CDR3 DNA: TGCGCCAGCAGCCCGCAGACAGTCAACTATGGCTACACCTTC; J gene: TRBJ1-2; clone size: -; V gene: TRBV5-1; D gene: -
CDR3 protein: CASSDRGGEQYF; CDR3 DNA: TGTGCCAGCAGTGACAGGGGAGGCGAGCAGTACTTC; J gene: TRBJ2-7; clone size: -; V gene: TRBV2; D gene: -
CDR3 protein: CASSVEAQGVEQYF; CDR3 DNA: TGTGCCAGCAGCGTAGAGGCACAGGGGGTCGAGCAGTACTTC; J gene: TRBJ2-7; clone size: once; V gene: TRBV9; D gene: TRBD1
CDR3 protein: CASEGLAITNEQFF; CDR3 DNA: TGTGCCAGCGAGGGACTAGCGATAACTAATGAGCAGTTCTTC; J gene: TRBJ2-1; clone size: -; V gene: TRBV28; D gene: TRBD2
CDR3 protein: CAWILKGANVLTF; CDR3 DNA: TGTGCCTGGATCCTCAAGGGGGCCAACGTCCTGACTTTC; J gene: TRBJ2-6; clone size: -; V gene: TRBV30; D gene: -
CDR3 protein: CASSPSLGFYEQYF; CDR3 DNA: TGTGCCAGCAGCCCTTCGTTGGGTTTCTACGAGCAGTACTTC; J gene: TRBJ2-7; clone size: once; V gene: TRBV7-8; D gene: -
CDR3 protein: CAISGFGTSENNEQFF; CDR3 DNA: TGTGCCATCAGTGGCTTCGGGACTAGCGAGAACAATGAGCAGTTCTTC; J gene: TRBJ2-1; clone size: -; V gene: TRBV10-3; D gene: TRBD2
CDR3 protein: CAWTPTGRGTEAFF; CDR3 DNA: TGTGCCTGGACCCCGACAGGGAGAGGCACTGAAGCTTTCTTT; J gene: TRBJ1-1; clone size: -; V gene: TRBV30; D gene: TRBD1
CDR3 protein: CASSPGLAPYEQYF; CDR3 DNA: TGTGCCAGCTCACCGGGACTAGCTCCCTACGAGCAGTACTTC; J gene: TRBJ2-7; clone size: -; V gene: TRBV18; D gene: TRBD2
CDR3 protein: CAWSVRRGRSNQPQHF; CDR3 DNA: TGTGCCTGGAGTGTACGGCGGGGGAGGAGCAATCAGCCCCAGCATTTT; J gene: TRBJ1-5; clone size: -; V gene: TRBV30; D gene: -
CDR3 protein: CASSAREETQYF; CDR3 DNA: TGTGCCAGTAGTGCCCGGGAGGAGACCCAGTACTTC; J gene: TRBJ2-5; clone size: -; V gene: TRBV19; D gene: -
CDR3 protein: CASSRAGAGGTEAFF; CDR3 DNA: TGTGCCAGTAGTAGGGCCGGCGCCGGGGGCACTGAAGCTTTCTTT; J gene: TRBJ1-1; clone size: -; V gene: TRBV19; D gene: -
CDR3 protein: CASIQKGGYEKLFF; CDR3 DNA: TGTGCCAGCATACAGAAGGGGGGGTATGAAAAACTGTTTTTT; J gene: TRBJ1-4; clone size: -; V gene: TRBV7-2; D gene: -
CDR3 protein: CASSESLGGSFNQPQHF; CDR3 DNA: TGTGCCAGCAGTGAGTCTCTGGGGGGCAGCTTCAATCAGCCCCAGCATTTT; J gene: TRBJ1-5; clone size: -; V gene: TRBV6-1; D gene: -
CDR3 protein: CASSQDGSGATDTQYF; CDR3 DNA: TGTGCCAGCAGCCAAGATGGAAGCGGCGCCACAGATACGCAGTATTTT; J gene: TRBJ2-3; clone size: -; V gene: TRBV4-2; D gene: -
CDR3 protein: CSARTNYGYTF; CDR3 DNA: TGCAGTGCCCGTACGAACTATGGCTACACCTTC; J gene: TRBJ1-2; clone size: -; V gene: TRBV20-1; D gene: -
CDR3 protein: CASSRWTSGRNNEQFF; CDR3 DNA: TGCGCCAGCAGCCGTTGGACTAGCGGGAGGAACAATGAGCAGTTCTTC; J gene: TRBJ2-1; clone size: -; V gene: TRBV5-1; D gene: TRBD2
CDR3 protein: CASNSRGPHEQYF; CDR3 DNA: TGTGCCAGCAATAGCAGGGGGCCCCATGAGCAGTACTTC; J gene: TRBJ2-7; clone size: -; V gene: TRBV6-1; D gene: TRBD1
CDR3 protein: CASSIRGVVDTQYF; CDR3 DNA: TGTGCCAGTAGTATACGGGGGGTAGTGGATACGCAGTATTTT; J gene: TRBJ2-3; clone size: -; V gene: TRBV19; D gene: TRBD2
CDR3 protein: CASSPGLVNEQFF; CDR3 DNA: TGTGCCAGCAGCCCCGGACTAGTCAATGAGCAGTTCTTC; J gene: TRBJ2-1; clone size: once; V gene: TRBV7-3; D gene: TRBD2
CDR3 protein: CASSVSGTLSYEQYF; CDR3 DNA: TGTGCCAGCAGTGTTAGCGGGACCCTCTCCTACGAGCAGTACTTC; J gene: TRBJ2-7; clone size: -; V gene: TRBV6-1; D gene: TRBD2
CDR3 protein: CASSLGNRRNQPQHF; CDR3 DNA: TGTGCCAGCAGCTTGGGCAACAGGCGGAATCAGCCCCAGCATTTT; J gene: TRBJ1-5; clone size: -; V gene: TRBV5-5; D gene: -
CDR3 protein: CASSSRTATNEKLFF; CDR3 DNA: TGTGCCAGCAGTTCCCGGACAGCAACTAATGAAAAACTGTTTTTT; J gene: TRBJ1-4; clone size: few; V gene: TRBV28; D gene: -
CDR3 protein: CASSPGADTQYF; CDR3 DNA: TGTGCCAGCTCACCAGGTGCAGATACGCAGTATTTT; J gene: TRBJ2-3; clone size: -; V gene: TRBV18; D gene: -
CDR3 protein: CASSIALRSQIYNEQFF; CDR3 DNA: TGTGCCAGTAGTATAGCTCTACGGTCACAAATTTACAATGAGCAGTTCTTC; J gene: TRBJ2-1; clone size: -; V gene: TRBV19; D gene: -
CDR3 protein: CASSLTTPYEQYF; CDR3 DNA: TGTGCCAGCAGTTTAACCACTCCCTACGAGCAGTACTTC; J gene: TRBJ2-7; clone size: -; V gene: TRBV28; D gene: -
CDR3 protein: CASSLLSPVGLSGANVLTF; CDR3 DNA: TGCGCCAGCAGCTTGCTCTCGCCCGTGGGCCTCTCTGGGGCCAACGTCCTGACTTTC; J gene: TRBJ2-6; clone size: -; V gene: TRBV5-1; D gene: -
CDR3 protein: CASSPWDLRTDTQYF; CDR3 DNA: TGTGCCAGCAGCCCCTGGGACCTACGCACAGATACGCAGTATTTT; J gene: TRBJ2-3; clone size: -; V gene: TRBV5-5; D gene: -
CDR3 protein: CASSLGRNQETQYF; CDR3 DNA: TGTGCCAGCAGCTTGGGGCGAAACCAAGAGACCCAGTACTTC; J gene: TRBJ2-5; clone size: -; V gene: TRBV5-6; D gene: -
CDR3 protein: CAISGARDYGYTF; CDR3 DNA: TGTGCCATCAGTGGTGCCAGAGACTATGGCTACACCTTC; J gene: TRBJ1-2; clone size: -; V gene: TRBV10-3; D gene: -
CDR3 protein: CASSAKRQIRAYEQYF; CDR3 DNA: TGTGCCAGCAGTGCAAAAAGACAGATTCGAGCCTACGAGCAGTACTTC; J gene: TRBJ2-7; clone size: -; V gene: TRBV6-1; D gene: -